What follows are 21 T cell receptor delta chains derived from one specimen sequenced in a study of γδ T cells in repeated Plasmodium falciparum infection. Flow sorting of PBMC yielded separate Vgamma9/Vdelta2+ and Vdelta2-negative gammadelta T cell populations for bulk repertoire analysis. TCRdb re-called the multiplex PCR reads with CATT. The sample carries 70,000 to 95,000 delta-chain clones, approximately 1.5% recorded once. Source material: gamma-delta T cells from blood. The source of these receptors is a pool of human donors (malaria-infected and uninfected, not separated).

A note on this clone: This DNA's translation and the protein TCRdb lists, from a much larger clone, do not match at residue 21, likely due to a read error; the protein shown is translated from the DNA. V is TRDV1 and J is TRDJ1, with D possibly being TRDD2 (6 bases). This CDR3 contains 22 residues. Looked up from germline, CDR1 is TSWWSYY and CDR2 is QGS. The CDR3 reads CALGEGRTRLSYRSTATDKLTF. For the CDR3, the DNA is TGTGCTCTTGGGGAAGGGAGAACGCGGCTTTCCTATAGATCGACGGCCACCGATAAACTCACCTTT.

Concerning this clone: TCRdb's protein, taken from a much larger clone, differs from this DNA's translation at residue 14, likely owing to a read error; the protein displayed comes from the DNA. The gene calls are TRDV2 and TRDJ2; D could derive from TRDD2 or TRDD3 (7 bases each). V was clipped by 0 bases and J by 0 bases, with 31 bases between them. CDR1 GEAIGNYY and CDR2 EKD come from the germline V gene. The CDR3 runs 23 residues. CDR3 bases: TGTGCCTGTGACACCAATTTTCCTACGACCATACTGGGGAACCAAGCTTTGACAGCACAACTCTTCTTT. Translation gives CACDTNFPTTILGNQALTAQLFF.

Turning to this clone: The protein that TCRdb holds for this DNA derives from a much larger clone and differs from the translated DNA at residue 9, which likely indicates a read error; the protein shown here is translated from the DNA. This rearrangement joins TRDV2 to TRDJ1, with 7 bases lining up with TRDD3. Germline V gene lookup returns CDR1 GEAIGNYY and CDR2 EKD. J lost 2 bases, V lost 0 bases, and 29 bases had no gene match. The CDR3 has 23 residues. CDR3 protein: CACDTIDSPWKTGDVTATDKLIF. The CDR3 coding sequence is TGTGCCTGTGACACCATTGACTCTCCCTGGAAGACTGGGGATGTTACGGCGACCGATAAACTCATCTTT.

This clone was recorded many times. This chain uses TRDV1 with TRDJ1, with D perhaps TRDD2 or TRDD3 (9 bases each). TCRdb is silent on the J gene; assignment here came from matching the DNA to germline. The CDR3 loop spans 23 amino acids. Trimming cost V 5 bases and J 0 bases, with 37 bases left between them. CDR1 and CDR2 (germline): TSWWSYY, QGS. The CDR3 nucleotides read TGTGCTCTTGGGCCACCCCTTCCTACGCCTAGGGCTGGGGGATTCCTCTACACCGATAAACTCATCTTT. Translated: CALGPPLPTPRAGGFLYTDKLIF.

Concerning this clone itself: It differs at one base from a far larger clone, so likely a read error. Other DNA sequences in this specimen translate into the identical CDR3. This chain links TRDV1 with TRDJ1, with a tentative D call TRDD2 (6 bases). TCRdb is silent on the J gene; assignment here came from matching the DNA to germline. Per the germline V gene, CDR1 is TSWWSYY and CDR2 is QGS. There are 20 residues in the CDR3. The CDR3 bases are TGTGCTCTTGGGGAACCCCCGGAAGACCTTCCCCAAAAGTACACCGACAAACTCATCTTT. Translation: CALGEPPEDLPQKYTDKLIF.

As for this clone: A far larger clone differs by one base, so this is likely a read error. Other nucleotide sequences from this sample produce the same CDR3. The V call is TRDV2, the J call TRDJ1; TRDD3 aligns across 13 bases. Here the J gene was assigned by germline matching of the DNA, as TCRdb has none. Germline V gene lookup returns CDR1 GEAIGNYY and CDR2 EKD. The CDR3 runs to 17 residues. CDR3: CACDTIVLGDTRKELIF. The CDR3 nucleotides read TGTGCCTGCGACACGATAGTACTGGGGGATACGCGAAAAGAACTCATCTTT.

In this sample, this clone turned up a few times. The TCRdb protein comes from a much larger clone and disagrees with this DNA's translation at residue 4, likely due to a read error; the protein given here is derived from the DNA. The chain carries TRDV1 and TRDJ1; D ambiguous. The CDR3 sequence is 14 residues long. V was cut by 7 bases and J by 0 bases, with 12 bases left in between. In germline, CDR1 is TSWWSYY, CDR2 QGS. The CDR3 region has the DNA TGTGCTCTTGAGATTCCCAAGTACACCGATAAACTCATCTTT. As protein: CALEIPKYTDKLIF.

This clone was found a few times. TCRdb assigns this DNA the protein of a much larger clone, which departs from its translation at residue 13; this likely reflects a read error, and the protein shown comes from translating the DNA. The V and J genes are TRDV2 and TRDJ3; TRDD3 matches 8 bases. TCRdb records no J gene; here it was assigned by comparing the DNA to germline. Trimming took 0 bases from V and 5 from J; bases not matched to a gene: 14. From germline, CDR1 is GEAIGNYY and CDR2 EKD. The CDR3 is 20 amino acids. CDR3 in DNA: TGTGCCTGTGACACCCTTTCTGGGGGAACCGGATCCCGGGACACCCGACAGATGTTTTTC. Amino acids: CACDTLSGGTGSRDTRQMFF.

This clone was counted only a few times. Only one base separates this from a far larger clonotype, so it likely reflects a read error. The sample holds other DNA sequences that translate to the same CDR3. CDR3 amino acids: CALGELVLISGSGGYEGYTDKLIF. The DNA of the CDR3 is TGTGCTCTTGGGGAACTCGTATTAATTTCAGGGAGCGGGGGATACGAAGGGTACACCGATAAACTCATCTTT. The chain recombines TRDV1 with TRDJ1, with 10 bases aligning to TRDD3. Germline loops: CDR1 TSWWSYY, CDR2 QGS. The V gene end was trimmed by 0 bases and the J gene end by 0 bases; junction bases not matched to a gene: 25. The CDR3 is 24 residues long.

This clone was detected a few times. TCRdb has a much larger clone's protein, which differs at residues 10 and 14 from the translation of this DNA, likely because of a read error; what is shown is the protein translated from the DNA. This rearrangement joins TRDV2 to TRDJ3, with 12 bases lining up with TRDD3. TCRdb is silent on the J gene; assignment here came from matching the DNA to germline. The CDR3 is 25 residues long. In germline, CDR1 is GEAIGNYY, CDR2 EKD. V trimming: 2 bases; J trimming: 1 base; junction bases outside the gene matches: 23. CDR3 DNA: TGTGCCTGTGACAGGGTTGCGTCCCCCTCTGGGGGATACGCGCGGGAATCCTGGGACACCCGACAGATGTTTTTC. Amino acid sequence: CACDRVASPSGGYARESWDTRQMFF.

This clone was observed a handful of times. The mismatch at residue 4 between this DNA's translation and the TCRdb protein of a much larger clone likely reflects a read error; the protein shown is translated from the DNA. The chain employs TRAV36/DV7 and TRDJ1; D might be TRDD2 (9 bases). Because TCRdb records no J gene, it was assigned here through a match of the DNA to germline. Trimming removed 5 bases at V and 0 bases at J, with 47 bases between. The CDR3 loop spans 25 amino acids. Per germline, CDR1 VTNFRS and CDR2 LTSSGIE (reference sequence). The CDR3 here is CAVLLAFLPRGIWSLSTGYTDKLIF. CDR3 DNA sequence: TGTGCTGTTCTCTTAGCCTTCCTACCCCGGGGGATATGGTCATTGAGTACGGGGTACACCGATAAACTCATCTTT.

As for this clone: The protein held in TCRdb is that of a much larger clone and does not match this DNA's translation at residue 6, likely because of a read error; the protein shown is translated from the DNA. The V gene is TRDV2, the J gene TRDJ1; the match to TRDD3 covers 7 bases. V lost 1 base and J lost 8; bases outside the gene matches: 15. The CDR3 runs 16 residues. Germline V gene data show CDR1 as GEAIGNYY and CDR2 as EKD. CDR3 region: CACDTSLGLDTGKLIF. In DNA form, the CDR3 reads TGTGCCTGTGACACTTCCTTAGGACTGGATACGGGGAAACTCATCTTT.

At least ten counts were recorded for this clone. The chain couples TRDV1 to TRDJ1; 9 bases are a match to TRDD2. CDR1 is TSWWSYY and CDR2 is QGS in the germline V gene. Trimming at V came to 5 bases and at J to 0 bases, leaving 25 bases not matched to a gene. This CDR3 is 22 amino acids long. The CDR3 spells CALGYRSPSYEGETINTDKLIF. The CDR3 region has the DNA TGTGCTCTTGGGTACCGTTCTCCTTCCTACGAGGGGGAGACTATTAACACCGATAAACTCATCTTT.

The rearrangement joins TRDV1 to TRDJ1; a possible D gene is TRDD3 (9 bases). No J gene was available from TCRdb, and it was assigned here by a germline match of the DNA. This CDR3 region has 23 residues. The V gene's germline CDR1 is TSWWSYY and CDR2 QGS. V lost 5 bases and J 0 bases, leaving 37 bases between the germline ends. The CDR3 DNA follows: TGTGCTCTTGGGACCCGTCGGCTTCCTACGTTTGTACTGGGGGACCTCAACACCGATAAACTCATCTTT. Its translation is CALGTRRLPTFVLGDLNTDKLIF.

This clone turned up a few times. This likely came from a read error, as a far larger clone is one base away. Distinct nucleotide sequences in the sample also encode this CDR3. The chain employs TRDV1 and TRDJ2, with TRDD3 as a possible D gene (5 bases). Here the J gene was assigned by germline matching of the DNA, as TCRdb has none. The length of the CDR3 is 14 residues. The germline CDR1 and CDR2 sequences are TSWWSYY and QGS. This chain's CDR3 is CALGGSGPIAQLFF. As DNA, the CDR3 is TGTGCTCTAGGGGGTTCCGGACCGATAGCACAACTCTTCTTT.

This clone was counted at least ten times. TCRdb's protein, taken from a much larger clone, differs from this DNA's translation at residue 15, likely owing to a read error; the protein displayed comes from the DNA. The chain is built from TRDV1 and TRDJ1; perhaps TRDD2 as D (6 bases). Germline V lookup: CDR1 TSWWSYY, CDR2 QGS. CDR3 length: 17 amino acids. CDR3 sequence reads: CALGVLPSDALRDKPIF. The CDR3 DNA follows: TGTGCTCTTGGGGTATTGCCTTCCGACGCACTTCGGGACAAACCCATCTTT.

On this clone itself: The TCRdb record carries a much larger clone's protein, which differs from this DNA's translation at residue 5; a read error is the likely cause, and the protein listed here is the DNA translation. The chain carries TRDV1 and TRDJ1; 8 nucleotides line up with TRDD3. This CDR3 is 18 amino acids long. J was trimmed by 0 bases and V by 5 bases; bases with no gene match: 14. The germline gives CDR1 TSWWSYY, CDR2 QGS. Here the CDR3 reads CALGKIYTGGMYTDKLIF. In nucleotides, the CDR3 is TGTGCTCTTGGGAAAATATACACTGGGGGTATGTACACCGATAAACTCATCTTT.

Worth noting for this clone: A read error is the likely source, as a far larger clone sits one nucleotide away. Other DNA sequences of this sample code for an identical CDR3. No call exists for the J gene, whereas the V gene is TRDV2; the D segment call TRDD3 is taken from the table without a DNA check. Germline lookup yields CDR1 GEAIGNYY and CDR2 EKD. The CDR3 covers 18 residues. CDR3 protein: CACDTLGLGDSNTDKLIF. CDR3 bases: TGTGCCTGTGACACCCTGGGTCTGGGGGATTCCAACACCGATAAGCTCATCTTT.

As regards this clone: Translating this DNA gives a protein that differs at residue 13 from the TCRdb one, which belongs to a much larger clone; a read error is likely, and the protein shown is this translation. The chain carries TRDV1 and TRDJ1, with D perhaps TRDD3 (6 bases). CDR3 length: 23 amino acids. Germline CDR1 TSWWSYY, CDR2 QGS. The germline V and J ends were trimmed by 2 bases and 0 bases, with 34 bases remaining between them. CDR3 DNA sequence: TGTGCTCTTGGGGAAAGGGGCATGACTTTCACTGGGAGATACGCGGTGTACACCGATAAACTCATCTTT. As protein: CALGERGMTFTGRYAVYTDKLIF.

There are a few counts of this clone. The protein given by TCRdb reflects a much larger clone and differs at residue 5 from this DNA's translation, likely from a read error; the protein shown is the DNA's translation. The J gene is TRDJ1, the V gene TRDV2, with 10 nucleotides matching TRDD3. No J gene is reported in TCRdb; it was inferred here by comparing the DNA with germline. CDR1 GEAIGNYY and CDR2 EKD come from the germline V gene. Trimming took 4 bases from V and 5 from J; bases not matched to a gene: 12. The CDR3 loop spans 16 amino acids. CDR3 sequence: CACEMMGDTLKDKLIF. In nucleotides, the CDR3 is TGTGCCTGTGAGATGATGGGGGATACCCTGAAGGATAAACTCATCTTT.

On this clone itself: A far larger clone differs by one base, so this is likely a read error. Other DNA sequences within the sample encode an identical CDR3. CDR3 region: CACDPVPIHTDKLIF. The CDR3, as DNA: TGTGCCTGTGACCCGGTTCCCATCCACACCGATAAGCTCATCTTT. The V segment is TRDV2, and no J call was made. The CDR3 sequence is 15 residues long. Germline V lookup: CDR1 GEAIGNYY, CDR2 EKD.